What follows is one T cell receptor beta chain and its context. Its specificity is unknown. The assay was immunoSEQ multiplex PCR, and TCRdb's table has in-frame clones only and misses some. The repertoire includes tens of thousands of clones, roughly 93% of them detected once, and around 1.5% sits in the top ten. This specimen belongs to a study of Tregs in tolerant kidney transplant recipients. General study findings and limits: Some patients' samples used different primers over time, so nucleotide sequences weren't comparable. Antigen-driven expansion was suggested because donor-specific Tregs expanded more than all Tregs in tolerant patients. Findings come from small patient numbers and require larger validation.

Recipients received nonmyeloablative bone marrow transplants from related graft donors, with transient mixed chimerism. Unstimulated regulatory T cells (CD4+CD25+CD127-), CD4+CD25- non-regulatory cells, CD4 and CD8 cells were FACS-sorted from thawed PBMCs. The sequenced sample was CD4+ T cells from blood (PBMCs), obtained 12 months after the transplant. The TCR originated in a human patient who received a combined kidney and bone marrow transplant. Some T cells may arise from the graft donor.

CDR3 residues: CASAGRPGGYNEQFF. The CDR3 nucleotides are TGTGCCAGCGCGGGGCGGCCCGGGGGCTACAATGAGCAGTTCTTC. The chain recombines TRBV11-2 with TRBJ2-1; tentative D call: TRBD2 (6 bases). The CDR3 spans 15 residues. The V and J ends lost 8 bases and 3 bases respectively, with 17 bases between them. The germline gives CDR1 SGHAT, CDR2 FQNNGV.